Listed below are T cell receptor beta chains from one sample, sequenced in a study of immune evolution from preneoplasia to lung adenocarcinoma. The repertoire was sequenced with immunoSEQ multiplex PCR; TCRdb's copy has only in-frame clones and lacks some. The table lists 7,000 to 8,500 clones, roughly 74% of them singletons. The source material was FFPE atypical adenomatous hyperplasia tissue from the lung. These receptors all come from a donor of 70 years or more with lung adenocarcinoma. Some clones in this sample may be carry-over from other donors' samples. Each CDR3 is given with its conserved first and last residue. Each record gives: V gene, D gene, J gene, clone size, CDR3 DNA, CDR3 protein. D genes are given only for firm matches. Size is omitted from some rows. Given values are once, few, many or a class for expanded clones.

V gene: TRBV10-2; D gene: -; J gene: TRBJ1-5; clone size: -; CDR3 DNA: TGCGCCAGCAGCTCATCGGGCATGCATCAGCCCCAGCATTTT; CDR3 protein: CASSSSGMHQPQHF
V gene: TRBV7-9; D gene: -; J gene: TRBJ2-5; clone size: -; CDR3 DNA: TGTGCCAGCAGCTTAGTGGGCAGGGGCCAAGAGACCCAGTACTTC; CDR3 protein: CASSLVGRGQETQYF
V gene: TRBV7-9; D gene: -; J gene: TRBJ1-1; clone size: -; CDR3 DNA: TGTGCCAGCAGCGGTCACATCGGCCCTGAAGCCTTCTTT; CDR3 protein: CASSGHIGPEAFF
V gene: TRBV5-1; D gene: TRBD1; J gene: TRBJ1-1; clone size: -; CDR3 DNA: TGCGCCAGCAGCTTACAGACAGGGTCGAACACTGAAGCTTTCTTT; CDR3 protein: CASSLQTGSNTEAFF
V gene: TRBV20-1; D gene: -; J gene: TRBJ1-6; clone size: -; CDR3 DNA: TGCAGTGCCAACCCCCTCCCCCTCCACTTT; CDR3 protein: CSANPLPLHF
V gene: TRBV6-5; D gene: -; J gene: TRBJ1-5; clone size: -; CDR3 DNA: TGTGCCAGCAGTTACGATGGCGGTCAGCCCCAGCATTTT; CDR3 protein: CASSYDGGQPQHF
V gene: TRBV11-3; D gene: TRBD2; J gene: TRBJ2-1; clone size: once; CDR3 DNA: TGTGCCAGCAGCTTATCTAGCGGGATAAACAATGAGCAGTTCTTC; CDR3 protein: CASSLSSGINNEQFF
V gene: TRBV19; D gene: -; J gene: TRBJ1-5; clone size: large; CDR3 DNA: TGTGCCAGTAGTCCCGGTATGGTGGGGTCCAATGTGCCCCAGCATTTT; CDR3 protein: CASSPGMVGSNVPQHF
V gene: TRBV2; D gene: -; J gene: TRBJ2-2; clone size: -; CDR3 DNA: TGTGCCAGCACCGCGGGCACCGGGGAGCTGTTTTTT; CDR3 protein: CASTAGTGELFF
V gene: TRBV2; D gene: TRBD1; J gene: TRBJ1-5; clone size: -; CDR3 DNA: TGTGCCAGCAGTACGACAGGGGGTGATCAGCCCCAGCATTTT; CDR3 protein: CASSTTGGDQPQHF
V gene: TRBV10-2; D gene: TRBD2; J gene: TRBJ2-3; clone size: -; CDR3 DNA: TGCGCCAGCAGTTCACAACTAGCGGGGGTGTCCGATACGCAGTATTTT; CDR3 protein: CASSSQLAGVSDTQYF
V gene: TRBV30; D gene: TRBD1; J gene: TRBJ1-3; clone size: -; CDR3 DNA: TGTGCCTGGAGTACAGGGGGCTTGGGCGGAAACACCATATATTTT; CDR3 protein: CAWSTGGLGGNTIYF
V gene: TRBV28; D gene: -; J gene: TRBJ1-1; clone size: -; CDR3 DNA: TGTGCCAGCAGTTTTCTGGGGACGGTGAACACTGAAGCTTTCTTT; CDR3 protein: CASSFLGTVNTEAFF
V gene: TRBV29-1; D gene: -; J gene: TRBJ2-2; clone size: -; CDR3 DNA: TGCAGCGTTGGGAAGAACACCGGGGAGCTGTTTTTT; CDR3 protein: CSVGKNTGELFF
V gene: TRBV5-4; D gene: TRBD1; J gene: TRBJ1-2; clone size: -; CDR3 DNA: TGTGCCAGCAACGTACAGGGGGCCGGTGGCTACACCTTC; CDR3 protein: CASNVQGAGGYTF
V gene: TRBV15; D gene: TRBD1; J gene: TRBJ1-1; clone size: -; CDR3 DNA: TGTGCCACCAGCGCCCGGACAGGGTACGGTGCTGAAGCTTTCTTT; CDR3 protein: CATSARTGYGAEAFF
V gene: TRBV19; D gene: TRBD1; J gene: TRBJ2-7; clone size: -; CDR3 DNA: TGTGCCAGTAGTATAGACTCCGGGACAGGGGGCCACGAGCAGTACTTC; CDR3 protein: CASSIDSGTGGHEQYF
V gene: TRBV6-4; D gene: -; J gene: TRBJ2-2; clone size: -; CDR3 DNA: TGTGCCACCCGCCGCGAGCCTTGTACCGGGGAGCTGTTTTTT; CDR3 protein: CATRREPCTGELFF
V gene: TRBV7-9; D gene: -; J gene: TRBJ1-2; clone size: -; CDR3 DNA: TGTGCCAGCAGCTCACTTGACACATACTATGGCTACACCTTC; CDR3 protein: CASSSLDTYYGYTF
V gene: TRBV5-1; D gene: -; J gene: TRBJ1-4; clone size: -; CDR3 DNA: TGCGCCAGCGGCAGGGGTAGTAATGAAAAACTGTTTTTT; CDR3 protein: CASGRGSNEKLFF
V gene: TRBV9; D gene: -; J gene: TRBJ2-7; clone size: -; CDR3 DNA: TGTGCCAGCAGCTCCAGGGACTTAGAAGGCGAGCAGTACTTC; CDR3 protein: CASSSRDLEGEQYF
V gene: TRBV9; D gene: -; J gene: TRBJ2-3; clone size: -; CDR3 DNA: TGTGCCAGCAGCGTAAGCGGGTCTCTCACAGATACGCAGTATTTT; CDR3 protein: CASSVSGSLTDTQYF
V gene: TRBV5-4; D gene: -; J gene: TRBJ2-5; clone size: -; CDR3 DNA: TGTGCCAGCAGCTTGGACACTCAAGAGACCCAGTACTTC; CDR3 protein: CASSLDTQETQYF
V gene: TRBV29-1; D gene: -; J gene: TRBJ1-2; clone size: -; CDR3 DNA: TGCAGCGACACGGACGGGTATGGCTACACCTTC; CDR3 protein: CSDTDGYGYTF
V gene: TRBV30; D gene: -; J gene: TRBJ1-4; clone size: -; CDR3 DNA: TGTGCCTGGAGCCCCCTCTCCACACGGGGTGAAAAACTGTTTTTT; CDR3 protein: CAWSPLSTRGEKLFF
V gene: TRBV6-1; D gene: -; J gene: TRBJ2-1; clone size: -; CDR3 DNA: TGTGCCAGCATTCCGGCAGGGAGCTCCTACAATGAGCAGTTCTTC; CDR3 protein: CASIPAGSSYNEQFF
V gene: TRBV30; D gene: TRBD2; J gene: TRBJ2-3; clone size: -; CDR3 DNA: TGTGCCTGGAGTCCTGCGGGGAGGGACACAGATACGCAGTATTTT; CDR3 protein: CAWSPAGRDTDTQYF
V gene: TRBV30; D gene: -; J gene: TRBJ2-1; clone size: few; CDR3 DNA: TGTGCCTGGGAAAGTACGGACACCTCCTACAATGAGCAGTTCTTC; CDR3 protein: CAWESTDTSYNEQFF
V gene: TRBV29-1; D gene: TRBD1; J gene: TRBJ1-1; clone size: few; CDR3 DNA: TGCAGCGGAGGACAGGGGAGCACTGAAGCTTTCTTT; CDR3 protein: CSGGQGSTEAFF